This note documents a single TCR beta chain sequence. This CDR3 region has 15 residues. Germline loops: CDR1 SGHTS, CDR2 YDEGEE. V was shortened by 4 bases and J by 2 bases, with 13 bases between the two germline ends. This specimen belongs to a study of technical replicates of blood from a handful of donors. Sequencing used immunoSEQ multiplex PCR; TCRdb keeps in-frame clones, though not all of them. The table lists approximately 52,000 clones, around 84% of them singletons. The sequence came from a human donor in good health. Some clones in this sample may be carry-over from other donors' samples. The genes are TRBV5-8 and TRBJ1-3, with D tentatively TRBD1 (6 bases). Sequenced input: PBMCs. The CDR3 reads CASSLPGTTGNTIYF. CDR3 nucleotide sequence: TGTGCCAGCAGCCTACCCGGGACAACTGGAAACACCATATATTTT. The complete variable domain, with remaining parts taken from reference TRBV5-8 and TRBJ1-3, reads EAGVTQSPTHLIKTRGQQATLRCSPISGHTSVYWYQQALGLGLQFLLWYDEGEERNRGNFPPRFSGRQFPNYSSELNVNALELEDSALYLCASSLPGTTGNTIYFGEGSWLTVV.